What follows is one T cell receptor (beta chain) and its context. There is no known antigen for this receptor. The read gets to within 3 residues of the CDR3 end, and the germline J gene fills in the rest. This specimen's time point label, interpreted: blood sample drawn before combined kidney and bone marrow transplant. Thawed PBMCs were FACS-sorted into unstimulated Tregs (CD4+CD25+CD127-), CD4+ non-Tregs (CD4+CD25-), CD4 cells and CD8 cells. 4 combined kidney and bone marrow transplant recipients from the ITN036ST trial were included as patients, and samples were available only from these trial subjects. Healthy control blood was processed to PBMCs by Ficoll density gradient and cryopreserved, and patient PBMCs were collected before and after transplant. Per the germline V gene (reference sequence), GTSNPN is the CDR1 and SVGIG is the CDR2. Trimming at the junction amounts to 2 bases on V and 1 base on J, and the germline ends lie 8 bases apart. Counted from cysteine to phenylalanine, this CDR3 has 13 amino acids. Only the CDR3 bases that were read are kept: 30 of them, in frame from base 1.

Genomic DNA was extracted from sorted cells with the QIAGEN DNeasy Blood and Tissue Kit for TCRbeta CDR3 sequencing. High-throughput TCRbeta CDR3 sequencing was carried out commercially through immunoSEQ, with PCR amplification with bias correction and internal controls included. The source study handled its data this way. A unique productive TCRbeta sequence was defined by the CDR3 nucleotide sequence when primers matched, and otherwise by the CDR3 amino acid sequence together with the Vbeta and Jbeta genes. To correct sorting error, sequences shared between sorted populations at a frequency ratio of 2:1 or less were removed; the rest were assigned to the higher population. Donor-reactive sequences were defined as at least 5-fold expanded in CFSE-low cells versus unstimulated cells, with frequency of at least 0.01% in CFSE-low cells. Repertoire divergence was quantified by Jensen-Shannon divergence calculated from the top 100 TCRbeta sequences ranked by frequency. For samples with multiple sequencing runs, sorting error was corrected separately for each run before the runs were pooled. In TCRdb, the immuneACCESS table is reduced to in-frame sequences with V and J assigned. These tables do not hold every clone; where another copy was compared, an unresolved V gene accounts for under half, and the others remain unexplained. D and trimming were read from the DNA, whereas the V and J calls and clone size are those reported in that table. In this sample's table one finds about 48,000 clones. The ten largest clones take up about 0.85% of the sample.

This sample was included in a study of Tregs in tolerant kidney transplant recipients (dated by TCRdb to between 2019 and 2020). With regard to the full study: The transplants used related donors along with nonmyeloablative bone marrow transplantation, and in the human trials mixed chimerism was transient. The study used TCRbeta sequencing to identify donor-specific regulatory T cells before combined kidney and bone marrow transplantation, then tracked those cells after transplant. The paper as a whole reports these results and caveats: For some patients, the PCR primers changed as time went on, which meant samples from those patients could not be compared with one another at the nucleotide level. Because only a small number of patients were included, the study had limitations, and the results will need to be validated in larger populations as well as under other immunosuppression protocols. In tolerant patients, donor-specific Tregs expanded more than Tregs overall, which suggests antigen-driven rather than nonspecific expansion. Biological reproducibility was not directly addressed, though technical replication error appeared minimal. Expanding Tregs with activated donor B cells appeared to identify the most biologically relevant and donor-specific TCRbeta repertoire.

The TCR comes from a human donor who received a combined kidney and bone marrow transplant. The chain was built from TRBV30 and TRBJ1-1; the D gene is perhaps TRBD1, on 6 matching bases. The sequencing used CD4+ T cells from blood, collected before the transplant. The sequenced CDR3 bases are TGTGCCTGGAGTAGAGGGGGGAACACTGAA. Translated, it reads CAWSRGGNTE. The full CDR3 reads CAWSRGGNTEAFF.